This passage covers 14 T cell receptor beta chains from one sample sequenced in a study of PD-L1 blockade in urothelial cancer. Time point meaning: pretreatment peripheral blood. Sequenced by immunoSEQ multiplex PCR; TCRdb stores in-frame clones only, minus some. The table includes under 50,000 clones, roughly 80% detected once. The sequencing used PBMCs, collected around atezolizumab (anti-PD-L1) treatment. The receptors were gathered from a man aged 50 to 59 with urothelial cancer.

The V gene is TRBV5-1, the J gene TRBJ2-1, with 11 bases aligning to TRBD2. This CDR3 is 15 amino acids long. V shed 1 base and J 8 bases; nucleotides not matched to a gene: 5. Germline loops: CDR1 SGHRS, CDR2 YFSETQ. The CDR3 bases are TGCGCCAGCAGCTTGACTAGCGGGGGCCCCCATGAGCAGTTCTTC. It yields the protein CASSLTSGGPHEQFF. Drawing the rest from reference TRBV5-1 and TRBJ2-1, the complete variable domain is KAGVTQTPRYLIKTRGQQVTLSCSPISGHRSVSWYQQTPGQGLQFLFEYFSETQRNKGNFPGRFSGRQFSNSRSEMNVSTLELGDSALYLCASSLTSGGPHEQFFGPGTRLTVL.

The chain links TRBV10-3 to TRBJ2-2, with 8 bases lining up with TRBD2. Per germline, CDR1 ENHRY and CDR2 SYGVKD. V was pared by 3 bases and J by 7 bases, with 4 bases of the junction left unmatched. CDR3 size: 14 residues. This chain's CDR3 is CAISEAGGGGELFF. The CDR3 DNA follows: TGTGCCATCAGTGAAGCCGGGGGGGGCGGGGAGCTGTTTTTT.

The chain couples TRBV6-6 to TRBJ2-2; a weak D match, TRBD2 (6 bases). The CDR3 runs 16 residues. Trimming removed 6 bases from V and 2 bases from J, with 16 bases in between. The V gene's germline CDR1 is MNHNY and CDR2 SVGAGI (reference sequence). Here the CDR3 DNA reads TGTGCCAGCAGCGGGGGACTGGATCTAAACACCGGGGAGCTGTTTTTT. It yields the protein CASSGGLDLNTGELFF.

This chain links TRBV7-3 with TRBJ1-1; D is unclear. V lost 6 bases and J 1 base, leaving 6 bases between the germline ends. The CDR3 totals 12 residues. Germline CDR1 reads SGHTA; CDR2 reads FQGTGA. CDR3 loop: CASSRGNTEAFF. The CDR3 nucleotides read TGTGCCAGCAGTCGGGGGAACACTGAAGCTTTCTTT. Supplemented by reference TRBV7-3 and TRBJ1-1, the full variable domain reads GAGVSQTPSNKVTEKGKYVELRCDPISGHTALYWYRQSLGQGPEFLIYFQGTGAADDSGLPNDRFFAVRPEGSVSTLKIQRTERGDSAVYLCASSRGNTEAFFGQGTRLTVV.

The rearrangement links TRBV18 to TRBJ1-5, with TRBD1 identical over 10 bases. The length of the CDR3 is 16 residues. Germline assignment: CDR1 KGHSH and CDR2 LQKENI. Losses at the gene ends were 3 bases for V and 2 bases for J; bases not matched to a gene: 4. This CDR3 is CASSPTGGDGNQPQHF. In DNA form, the CDR3 reads TGTGCCAGCTCACCGACAGGGGGCGACGGCAATCAGCCCCAGCATTTT.

This clone appeared a few times. The chain is built from TRBV10-2 and TRBJ2-7, with 9 nucleotides matching TRBD1. CDR1 and CDR2 from the germline V gene are WSHSY and SAAADI. J lost 6 bases, V lost 8 bases, and 8 bases had no gene match. This CDR3 has 13 residues. CDR3 loop: CASSRDRAVEQYF. DNA of the CDR3: TGCGCCAGCTCCCGGGACAGGGCGGTCGAGCAGTACTTC.

This chain connects TRBV29-1 to TRBJ2-4; D possibly corresponds to TRBD1 (6 bases). The V gene's germline CDR1 is SQVTM and CDR2 ANQGSEA. CDR3 size: 13 residues. The V end lost 6 bases, the J end lost 6 bases, and 15 bases lay between the germline ends. This chain's CDR3 is CSVGDGGRNIQYF. The CDR3 nucleotides are TGCAGCGTCGGTGATGGGGGCAGAAACATTCAGTACTTC.

The chain recombines TRBV18 with TRBJ2-7; 9 bases are a match to TRBD1. Germline lookup yields CDR1 KGHSH and CDR2 LQKENI. This CDR3 is built from 18 residues. The V gene end was trimmed by 3 bases and the J gene end by 5 bases; junction bases not matched to a gene: 17. CDR3 nucleotides: TGTGCCAGCTCACCGACCCCTCGAACGGGACAGGGACAAAACGAGCAGTACTTC. Residues: CASSPTPRTGQGQNEQYF.

V usage is TRBV5-1 and J usage is TRBJ2-3; a weak D match, TRBD1 (6 bases). The CDR3 loop spans 18 amino acids. Germline loops: CDR1 SGHRS, CDR2 YFSETQ. Trimming stripped 4 bases from V and 0 bases from J, with 21 bases between. The CDR3 here is CASSQTGQFSTSTDTQYF. DNA for the CDR3: TGCGCCAGCAGCCAAACAGGACAGTTTTCTACTAGCACAGATACGCAGTATTTT.

This chain links TRBV9 with TRBJ2-3; possibly TRBD2 for D (6 bases). The CDR3 runs 16 residues. Trimming pared 2 bases from V and 0 bases from J, leaving 13 bases between. The germline V gene encodes CDR1 SGDLS and CDR2 YYNGEE. CDR3 sequence (DNA): TGTGCCAGCAGCGTTTGGGACTTTCGCAGCACAGATACGCAGTATTTT. Translating it yields CASSVWDFRSTDTQYF.

The rearrangement links TRBV5-1 to TRBJ2-5; D might be TRBD1 (6 bases). This CDR3 is 15 amino acids long. From germline, CDR1 is SGHRS and CDR2 YFSETQ. Trimming pared 4 bases from V and 1 base from J, leaving 14 bases between. The CDR3 DNA is TGCGCCAGCAGCCTCGGTGGGGGCCTCCAAGAGACCCAGTACTTC. This encodes CASSLGGGLQETQYF.

The chain carries TRBV19 and TRBJ1-5, with a weak D call TRBD1 (5 bases). There are 14 residues in the CDR3. Trimming removed 7 bases from V and 4 bases from J, with 14 bases in between. The germline CDR1 and CDR2 sequences are LNHDA and SQIVND (reference sequence). CDR3 nucleotides: TGTGCCAGTAACCCGTGGGGGGATAATCAGCCCCAGCATTTT. This encodes CASNPWGDNQPQHF.

The chain joins TRBV5-1 to TRBJ2-2, with D possibly matching TRBD1 (6 bases). Germline lookup yields CDR1 SGHRS and CDR2 YFSETQ. The V end lost 2 bases, the J end lost 4 bases, and 12 bases lay between the germline ends. This CDR3 comprises 15 residues. The chain's CDR3 is CASSFTGLSTGELFF. The CDR3 nucleotides read TGCGCCAGCAGCTTTACAGGGCTAAGCACCGGGGAGCTGTTTTTT.

The chain has TRBV27 and TRBJ1-2; tentatively, D is TRBD1 (6 bases). Per germline, CDR1 MNHEY and CDR2 SMNVEV (reference sequence). V shed 3 bases and J shed 6 bases, with 17 bases lying between them. The CDR3 consists of 15 residues. This chain's CDR3 is CASSFRDTLPDGYTF. In nucleotides, the CDR3 is TGTGCCAGCAGTTTCCGGGACACACTCCCTGATGGCTACACCTTC.